This TCR beta chain was sequenced for a study of T cell changes during pregnancy in multiple sclerosis. Germline V gene data show CDR1 as LNHDA and CDR2 as SQIVND (reference sequence). The CDR3 is made up of 15 amino acids. V lost 0 bases, J lost 5 bases, and 13 bases lay in between. The protocol was immunoSEQ multiplex PCR, while the TCRdb copy is restricted to in-frame clones and leaves out a portion. Of about 59,000 clones in the sample, approximately 90% were seen once. The V call is TRBV19, the J call TRBJ2-5; D uncertain. The sequenced sample consisted of peripheral blood from another person, used as feeder cells. The sequence was collected from a human donor whose cells served as feeder cells for cultures in a pregnancy study. The CDR3: CASSIDPTRRETQYF. CDR3 in DNA: TGTGCCAGTAGTATAGACCCGACCAGACGGGAGACCCAGTACTTC. Full variable domain (remainder filled in from reference TRBV19 and TRBJ2-5): DGGITQSPKYLFRKEGQNVTLSCEQNLNHDAMYWYRQDPGQGLRLIYYSQIVNDFQKGDIAEGYSVSREKKESFPLTVTSAQKNPTAFYLCASSIDPTRRETQYFGPGTRLLVL.